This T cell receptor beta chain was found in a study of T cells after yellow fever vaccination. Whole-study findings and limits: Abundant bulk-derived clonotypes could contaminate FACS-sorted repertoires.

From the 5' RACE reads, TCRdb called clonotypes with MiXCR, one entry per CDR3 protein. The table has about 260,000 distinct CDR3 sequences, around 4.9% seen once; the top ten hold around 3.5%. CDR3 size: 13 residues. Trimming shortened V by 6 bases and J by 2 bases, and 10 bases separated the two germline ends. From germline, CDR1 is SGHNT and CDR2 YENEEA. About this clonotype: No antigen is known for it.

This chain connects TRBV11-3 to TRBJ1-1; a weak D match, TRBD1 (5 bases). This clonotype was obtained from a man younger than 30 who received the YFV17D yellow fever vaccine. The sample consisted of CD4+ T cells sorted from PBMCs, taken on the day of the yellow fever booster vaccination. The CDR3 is CASRSGPNTEAFF. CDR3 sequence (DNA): TGTGCCAGCAGATCGGGACCCAACACTGAAGCTTTCTTT. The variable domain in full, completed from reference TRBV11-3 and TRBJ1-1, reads EAGVVQSPRYKIIEKKQPVAFWCNPISGHNTLYWYLQNLGQGPELLIRYENEEAVDDSQLPKDRFSAERLKGVDSTLKIQPAELGDSAVYLCASRSGPNTEAFFGQGTRLTVV.